The 3 T cell receptor beta chains presented below share a single source sample, sequenced in a study of T cells after yellow fever vaccination. Each CDR3 protein is one row after TCRdb ran MiXCR on the 5' RACE reads. The sample holds more than 300,000 distinct CDR3 sequences, about 10% seen once. Sequenced material: CD4+ T cells sorted from PBMCs, taken 45 days after the yellow fever booster vaccination. All receptors derive from a man aged 18 to 30 who received the YFV17D yellow fever vaccine.

The CDR3 reads CSAHGPGTGTGNEQFF. The CDR3 DNA follows: TGCAGTGCTCACGGCCCCGGGACAGGGACTGGCAATGAGCAGTTCTTC. J is TRBJ2-1 and V is TRBV20-1; 9 bases map to TRBD1. Germline CDR1 reads DFQATT; CDR2 reads SNEGSKA (reference sequence). The CDR3 runs 16 residues. Trimming took 5 bases from V and 6 from J; bases not matched to a gene: 14.

This clonotype was detected only a few times. J is TRBJ2-5 and V is TRBV4-1; 11 nucleotides align to TRBD2. This CDR3 is built from 15 residues. J was trimmed by 0 bases and V by 4 bases; bases with no gene match: 1. Germline loops: CDR1 MGHRA, CDR2 YSYEKL. The CDR3 DNA reads TGCGCCAGCAGCCTAGCGGGGGGGAACCAAGAGACCCAGTACTTC. Its translation: CASSLAGGNQETQYF.

There are a few counts of this clonotype. The rearrangement links TRBV28 to TRBJ2-3; 7 positions match TRBD2. The CDR3 spans 15 residues. V lost 2 bases, J lost 6 bases, and 8 bases stayed unmatched. Per the germline V gene, CDR1 is MDHEN and CDR2 is SYDVKM. The CDR3 DNA sequence: TGTGCCAGCAGTTTAGAGGGACTATTCGTCGATACGCAGTATTTT. Protein product: CASSLEGLFVDTQYF. The full variable domain, with the rest looked up from reference TRBV28 and TRBJ2-3, is DVKVTQSSRYLVKRTGEKVFLECVQDMDHENMFWYRQDPGLGLRLIYFSYDVKMKEKGDIPEGYSVSREKKERFSLILESASTNQTSMYLCASSLEGLFVDTQYFGPGTRLTVL.